Each of the 10 T cell receptor beta chains below was sequenced from the same sample in a study of metastatic and nonmetastatic thyroid tumors. Thyroid surgery had not been preceded by any treatment in any patient. With MiXCR, TCRdb called clones anew from the PCR reads. The profile shows under 30,000 clones, 20% to 25% of them singletons. Sequencing input: blood. These receptor sequences come from a female donor with papillary thyroid cancer or a benign thyroid nodule (not recorded which). Some clones in this sample may be carry-over from other donors' samples.

This clone came up many times. V is TRBV20-1 and J is TRBJ1-1; no clear D gene. Germline-derived CDR1 and CDR2 are DFQATT and SNEGSKA (reference sequence). The CDR3 covers 12 residues. Trimming stripped 4 bases from V and 1 base from J, with 7 bases between. The CDR3 DNA reads TGCAGTGCTAAGCAAGCGAACACTGAAGCTTTCTTT. Translation gives CSAKQANTEAFF.

The chain couples TRBV28 to TRBJ2-1; D not resolved. Germline CDR1 MDHEN, CDR2 SYDVKM. The length of the CDR3 is 12 residues. The V end lost 2 bases, the J end lost 5 bases, and 4 bases lay between the germline ends. The CDR3 protein is CASSLGDNEQFF. The CDR3 region has the DNA TGTGCCAGCAGTTTAGGGGACAATGAGCAGTTCTTC.

There are many counts of this clone. One end of the junction varies from germline; a read error may be responsible. The chain couples TRBV2 to TRBJ1-1; D not certain. The CDR3 is made up of 8 amino acids. The germline gives CDR1 SNHLY, CDR2 FYNNEI. The CDR3, as DNA: TGTGCCAGCAGGGCTACCTTATTC. The encoded protein is CASRATLF.

This clone was seen at least ten times. The chain carries TRBV11-2 and TRBJ2-3; TRBD2 agrees at 7 bases. With 1 base clipped from V and 10 bases from J, the junction kept 8 bases outside the gene matches. The germline gives CDR1 SGHAT, CDR2 FQNNGV. This CDR3 is built from 14 residues. CDR3 region: CASSLGPGGDAQYF. As DNA, the CDR3 is TGTGCCAGCAGCTTAGGACCTGGGGGGGATGCGCAGTATTTT. The complete variable domain, with remaining parts taken from reference TRBV11-2 and TRBJ2-3, reads EAGVAQSPRYKIIEKRQSVAFWCNPISGHATLYWYQQILGQGPKLLIQFQNNGVVDDSQLPKDRFSAERLKGVDSTLKIQPAKLEDSAVYLCASSLGPGGDAQYFGPGTRLTVL.

The table lists this clone with many counts. This chain uses TRBV5-1 with TRBJ2-3; 9 nucleotides match TRBD2. V shed 5 bases, J shed 4 bases, and the junction held 11 bases outside the gene matches. The CDR3 runs 16 residues. Looked up from germline, CDR1 is SGHRS and CDR2 is YFSETQ. This chain's CDR3 is CASREGAGGRADTQYF. CDR3 bases: TGCGCCAGCAGGGAAGGAGCGGGAGGCCGGGCAGATACGCAGTATTTT.

The rearrangement uses TRBV19 and TRBJ1-2; 7 bases are a match to TRBD1. Unmatched junction bases numbered 12, after V lost 5 bases and J lost 6 bases. CDR3 length: 15 amino acids. Germline CDR1 LNHDA, CDR2 SQIVND (reference sequence). CDR3 DNA sequence: TGTGCCAGTAGTCCGTTCGACAGGGTCTCTGATGGCTACACCTTC. Protein product: CASSPFDRVSDGYTF.

A note on this clone: This may arise from a read error, as a much more abundant clone is one base away. The chain employs TRBV5-4 and TRBJ2-1, with TRBD2 identical over 12 bases. The CDR3 extends over 17 amino acids. Germline CDR1 reads SGHNT; CDR2 reads YYREEE (reference sequence). CDR3 nucleotide sequence: TGTGCCATCAGCTTGGGGCTAGCGGGAGGGCCAAGAGGTGAGCAGTTCTTC. Translation: CAISLGLAGGPRGEQFF.

This sequence joins TRBV28 and TRBJ2-5; tentatively, D is TRBD1 or TRBD2 (6 bases each). Germline loops: CDR1 MDHEN, CDR2 SYDVKM. The V end was cut by 6 bases, the J end by 8 bases, with 22 bases between. The CDR3 sequence is 15 residues long. CDR3 region: CASSAGHGSGDTQYF. In DNA form, the CDR3 reads TGTGCCAGCAGCGCGGGACATGGGTCGGGTGATACCCAGTACTTC. Based on the CDR3 plus reference TRBV28 and TRBJ2-5, the full variable domain is DVKVTQSSRYLVKRTGEKVFLECVQDMDHENMFWYRQDPGLGLRLIYFSYDVKMKEKGDIPEGYSVSREKKERFSLILESASTNQTSMYLCASSAGHGSGDTQYFGPGTRLLVL.

This clone came up a few times. The rearrangement joins TRBV4-1 to TRBJ1-5; TRBD1 is a possible D gene (5 bases). The CDR3 has 17 residues. Trimming removed 4 bases at V and 0 bases at J, with 16 bases between. Germline values: CDR1 MGHRA, CDR2 YSYEKL. As DNA, the CDR3 is TGCGCCAGCAGCCTGTCCCGGGGGAGATATAGCAATCAGCCCCAGCATTTT. Its translation: CASSLSRGRYSNQPQHF.

This clone was seen once. The rearrangement uses TRBV5-8 and TRBJ2-1, with 14 bases that match TRBD2. V dropped 0 bases and J dropped 9; count of bases not matched to a gene: 5. The CDR3 has 16 residues. Germline V gene lookup returns CDR1 SGHTS and CDR2 YDEGEE. The CDR3 protein is CASSLAGTSGSGEQFF. Written as DNA, the CDR3 is TGTGCCAGCAGCTTGGCCGGGACTAGCGGGAGCGGTGAGCAGTTCTTC.